Listed here are 5 T cell receptor beta chains from one sample, sequenced in a study of T cells in tumors after PD-1 blockade. Here immunoSEQ multiplex PCR was the method, and the copy in TCRdb shows in-frame clones only, minus some. The sample lists some 47,000 clones, approximately 75% occurring once. Sequencing was performed on PBMCs, taken before anti-PD-1 treatment. These receptors all come from a human donor with basal cell carcinoma.

The rearrangement joins TRBV10-3 to TRBJ1-6; 10 nucleotides align to TRBD1. CDR3 size: 16 residues. Germline V gene sequence: CDR1 ENHRY, CDR2 SYGVKD. V gave up 6 bases and J gave up 6 bases; unmatched junction bases: 8. For the CDR3, the DNA is TGTGCCATCAGCGAGGGACAGGGGATGGTTAATTCACCCCTCCACTTT. This gives the protein CAISEGQGMVNSPLHF.

J is TRBJ2-5 and V is TRBV2; 10 positions match TRBD2. Germline V gene data show CDR1 as SNHLY and CDR2 as FYNNEI. CDR3 size: 14 residues. J gave up 2 bases and V 4 bases, and 1 base lay outside the gene matches. CDR3 DNA sequence: TGTGCCAGCAGTGTGACTAGCGGGCAAGAGACCCAGTACTTC. This translates into CASSVTSGQETQYF.

This clone was recorded once. The chain couples TRBV24-1 to TRBJ2-3; no clear D. This CDR3 has 14 amino acids. CDR1 KGHDR and CDR2 SFDVKD come from the germline V gene. Trimming removed 2 bases from V and 2 bases from J, with 7 bases in between. The CDR3: CATSDSPFTDTQYF. The DNA of the CDR3 is TGTGCCACCAGTGATTCTCCTTTCACAGATACGCAGTATTTT.

The V and J genes are TRBV29-1 and TRBJ1-4; 9 bases line up with TRBD1. The CDR3 sequence is 15 residues long. Unmatched junction bases numbered 11, after V lost 7 bases and J lost 5 bases. In germline, CDR1 is SQVTM, CDR2 ANQGSEA. CDR3 coding DNA: TGCAGCGCAACAACAACAGGGGGCACCAATGAAAAACTGTTTTTT. This sequence encodes CSATTTGGTNEKLFF.

This chain uses TRBV18 with TRBJ2-5; D gene uncertain. The CDR3 runs to 14 residues. Trimming removed 2 bases from V and 5 bases from J, with 12 bases in between. Looked up from germline, CDR1 is KGHSH and CDR2 is LQKENI. The CDR3 reads CASSPVMARETQYF. Written as DNA, the CDR3 is TGTGCCAGCTCACCAGTGATGGCTCGGGAGACCCAGTACTTC.